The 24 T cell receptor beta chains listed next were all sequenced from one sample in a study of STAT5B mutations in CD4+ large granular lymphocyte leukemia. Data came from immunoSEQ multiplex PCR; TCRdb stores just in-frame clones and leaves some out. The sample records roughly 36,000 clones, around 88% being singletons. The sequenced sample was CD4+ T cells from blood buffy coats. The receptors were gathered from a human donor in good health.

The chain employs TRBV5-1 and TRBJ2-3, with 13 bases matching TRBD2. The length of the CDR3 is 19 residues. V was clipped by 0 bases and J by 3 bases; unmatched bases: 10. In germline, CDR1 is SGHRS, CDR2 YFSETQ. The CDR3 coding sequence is TGCGCCAGCAGCTTGGAGGCGACTAGCGGGGGGCCCCCAACAGATACGCAGTATTTT. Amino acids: CASSLEATSGGPPTDTQYF.

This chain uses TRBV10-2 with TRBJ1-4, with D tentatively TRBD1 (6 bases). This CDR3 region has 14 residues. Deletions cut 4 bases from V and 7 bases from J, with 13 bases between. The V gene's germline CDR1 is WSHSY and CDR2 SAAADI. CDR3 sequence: CASSVGGASEKLFF. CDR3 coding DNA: TGCGCCAGCAGTGTAGGGGGGGCCAGTGAAAAACTGTTTTTT.

In DNA form, the CDR3 reads TGCGCCAGCAGCTTGAGTGCGTTAAATGAGCAGTTCTTC. Amino acids: CASSLSALNEQFF. The chain recombines TRBV5-1 with TRBJ2-1; D remains unclear. The CDR3 runs 13 residues. Trimming pared 1 base from V and 7 bases from J, leaving 9 bases between. Germline V gene data show CDR1 as SGHRS and CDR2 as YFSETQ. Full variable domain (remainder filled in from reference TRBV5-1 and TRBJ2-1): KAGVTQTPRYLIKTRGQQVTLSCSPISGHRSVSWYQQTPGQGLQFLFEYFSETQRNKGNFPGRFSGRQFSNSRSEMNVSTLELGDSALYLCASSLSALNEQFFGPGTRLTVL.

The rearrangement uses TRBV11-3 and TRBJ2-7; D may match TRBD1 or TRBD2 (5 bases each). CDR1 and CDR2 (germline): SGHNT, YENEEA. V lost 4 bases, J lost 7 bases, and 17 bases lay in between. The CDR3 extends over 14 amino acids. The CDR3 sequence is CASSSHRDRGEQYF. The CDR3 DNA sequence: TGTGCCAGCAGCTCTCACCGGGACCGAGGAGAGCAGTACTTC.

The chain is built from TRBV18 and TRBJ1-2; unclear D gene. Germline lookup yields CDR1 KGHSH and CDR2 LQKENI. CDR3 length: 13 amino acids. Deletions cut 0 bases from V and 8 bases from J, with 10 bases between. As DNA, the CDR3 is TGTGCCAGCTCACCACCGGCGGAGGTCGGCTACACCTTC. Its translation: CASSPPAEVGYTF.

The CDR3 is CASSAGGGLGTDTQYF. In nucleotides, the CDR3 is TGTGCCAGCAGCGCAGGGGGCGGACTAGGCACAGATACGCAGTATTTT. The chain combines TRBV13 with TRBJ2-3; a weak D match, TRBD1 (8 bases). Deletions cut 5 bases from V and 1 base from J, with 16 bases between. The CDR3 contains 16 residues. Per the germline V gene, CDR1 is PRHDT and CDR2 is FYEKMQ (reference sequence).

The CDR3, as DNA: TGTGCTAGTGGTTTGATGATGACAGGGGGGAAGACTGAAGCTTTCTTT. Protein product: CASGLMMTGGKTEAFF. The chain employs TRBV12-5 and TRBJ1-1, with 9 bases lining up with TRBD1. Losses at the gene ends were 2 bases for V and 5 bases for J; bases not matched to a gene: 9. The CDR3 covers 16 residues. Germline-derived CDR1 and CDR2 are LGHNT and FRNRAP. The complete variable domain, with remaining parts taken from reference TRBV12-5 and TRBJ1-1, reads DARVTQTPRHKVTEMGQEVTMRCQPILGHNTVFWYRQTMMQGLELLAYFRNRAPLDDSGMPKDRFSAEMPDATLATLKIQPSEPRDSAVYFCASGLMMTGGKTEAFFGQGTRLTVV.

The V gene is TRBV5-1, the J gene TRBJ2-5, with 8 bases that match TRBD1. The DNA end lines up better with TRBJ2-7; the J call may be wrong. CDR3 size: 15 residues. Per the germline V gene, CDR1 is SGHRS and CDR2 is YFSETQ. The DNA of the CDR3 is TGCGCCAGCAGCCAAGGCGGGACAGGTCTCTACGAGCAGTACTTC. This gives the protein CASSQGGTGLYEQYF.

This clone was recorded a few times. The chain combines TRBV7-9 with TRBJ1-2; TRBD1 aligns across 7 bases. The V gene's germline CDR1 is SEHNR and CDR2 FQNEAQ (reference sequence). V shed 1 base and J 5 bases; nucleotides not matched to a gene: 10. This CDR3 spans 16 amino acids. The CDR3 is CASSLGVWDSRYGYTF. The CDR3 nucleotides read TGTGCCAGCAGCTTAGGTGTATGGGACAGTCGTTATGGCTACACCTTC.

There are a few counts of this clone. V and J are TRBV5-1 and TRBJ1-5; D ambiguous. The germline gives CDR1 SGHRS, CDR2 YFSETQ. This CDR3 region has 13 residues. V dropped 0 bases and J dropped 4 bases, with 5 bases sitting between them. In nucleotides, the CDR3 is TGCGCCAGCAGCTTGGGGCAGAATCAGCCCCAGCATTTT. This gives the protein CASSLGQNQPQHF.

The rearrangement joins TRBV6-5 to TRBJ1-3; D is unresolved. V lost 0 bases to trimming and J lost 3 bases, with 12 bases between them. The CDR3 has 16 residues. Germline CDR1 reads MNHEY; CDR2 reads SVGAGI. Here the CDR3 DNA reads TGTGCCAGCAGTTACTCGACCTCCATAGTTGGAAACACCATATATTTT. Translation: CASSYSTSIVGNTIYF.

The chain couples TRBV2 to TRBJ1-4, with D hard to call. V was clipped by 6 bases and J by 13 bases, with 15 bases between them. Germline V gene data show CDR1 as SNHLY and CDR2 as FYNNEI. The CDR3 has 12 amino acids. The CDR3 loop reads CASRVPGGALFF. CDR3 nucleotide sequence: TGTGCCAGCAGGGTGCCGGGTGGAGCACTGTTTTTT.

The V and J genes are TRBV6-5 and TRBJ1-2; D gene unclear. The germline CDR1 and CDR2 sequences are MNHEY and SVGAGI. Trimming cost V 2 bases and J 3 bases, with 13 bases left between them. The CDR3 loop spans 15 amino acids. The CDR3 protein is CASSYVGVVDYGYTF. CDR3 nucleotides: TGTGCCAGCAGTTACGTCGGGGTGGTTGACTATGGCTACACCTTC.

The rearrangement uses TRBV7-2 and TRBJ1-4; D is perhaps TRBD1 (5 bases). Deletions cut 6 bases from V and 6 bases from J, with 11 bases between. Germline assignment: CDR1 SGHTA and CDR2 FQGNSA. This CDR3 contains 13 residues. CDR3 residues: CASSTRGHEKLFF. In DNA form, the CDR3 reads TGTGCCAGCAGTACAAGGGGCCATGAAAAACTGTTTTTT.

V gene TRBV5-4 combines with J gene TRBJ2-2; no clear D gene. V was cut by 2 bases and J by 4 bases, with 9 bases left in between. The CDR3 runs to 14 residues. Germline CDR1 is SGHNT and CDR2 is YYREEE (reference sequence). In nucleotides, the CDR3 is TGTGCCAGCAGCTTTTATGACTTCACCGGGGAGCTGTTTTTT. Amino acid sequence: CASSFYDFTGELFF.

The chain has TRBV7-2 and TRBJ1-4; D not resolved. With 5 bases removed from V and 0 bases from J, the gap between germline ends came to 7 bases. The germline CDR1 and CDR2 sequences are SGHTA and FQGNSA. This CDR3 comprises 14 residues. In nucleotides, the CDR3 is TGTGCCAGCAGCCCACCCCCAACTAATGAAAAACTGTTTTTT. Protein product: CASSPPPTNEKLFF.

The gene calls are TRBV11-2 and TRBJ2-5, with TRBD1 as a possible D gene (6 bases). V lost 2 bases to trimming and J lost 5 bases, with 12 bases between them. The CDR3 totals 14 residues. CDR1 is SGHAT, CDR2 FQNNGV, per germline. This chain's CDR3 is CASSLQGPGETQYF. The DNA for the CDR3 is TGTGCCAGCAGCTTACAGGGGCCAGGGGAGACCCAGTACTTC. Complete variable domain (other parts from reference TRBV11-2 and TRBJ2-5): EAGVAQSPRYKIIEKRQSVAFWCNPISGHATLYWYQQILGQGPKLLIQFQNNGVVDDSQLPKDRFSAERLKGVDSTLKIQPAKLEDSAVYLCASSLQGPGETQYFGPGTRLLVL.

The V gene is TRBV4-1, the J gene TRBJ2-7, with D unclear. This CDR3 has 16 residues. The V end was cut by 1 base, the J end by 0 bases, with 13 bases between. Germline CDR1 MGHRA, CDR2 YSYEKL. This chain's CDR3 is CASSQGPWEASYEQYF. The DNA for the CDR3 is TGCGCCAGCAGCCAAGGCCCGTGGGAAGCCTCCTACGAGCAGTACTTC.

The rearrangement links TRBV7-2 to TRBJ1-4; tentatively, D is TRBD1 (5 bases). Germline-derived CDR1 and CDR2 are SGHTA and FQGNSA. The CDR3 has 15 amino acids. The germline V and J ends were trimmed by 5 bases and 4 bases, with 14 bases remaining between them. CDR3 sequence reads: CASSPLGGGNEKLFF. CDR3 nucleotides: TGTGCCAGCAGCCCCCTGGGGGGAGGTAATGAAAAACTGTTTTTT.

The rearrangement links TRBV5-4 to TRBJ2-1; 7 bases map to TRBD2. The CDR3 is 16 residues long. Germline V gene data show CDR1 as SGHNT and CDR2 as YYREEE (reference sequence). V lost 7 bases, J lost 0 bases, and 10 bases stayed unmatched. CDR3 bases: TGTGCCAGCGGAGCGGGACTTTATAGCTCCTACAATGAGCAGTTCTTC. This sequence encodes CASGAGLYSSYNEQFF.

CDR3 amino acids: CASRMLTGAYSTDTQYF. CDR3 in DNA: TGTGCCAGTAGAATGCTGACAGGGGCGTACTCCACAGATACGCAGTATTTT. This chain links TRBV19 with TRBJ2-3, with 8 bases matching TRBD1. In germline, CDR1 is LNHDA, CDR2 SQIVND (reference sequence). The CDR3 covers 17 residues. Trimming at V came to 6 bases and at J to 2 bases, leaving 13 bases not matched to a gene.

The CDR3 sequence: CASSPRGGDLAFF. The CDR3 nucleotides are TGTGCCAGCAGTCCCCGAGGAGGGGACTTAGCTTTCTTT. The V and J genes are TRBV6-5 and TRBJ1-1, with D possibly TRBD1 on 5 matching bases. Deletions cut 5 bases from V and 10 bases from J, with 17 bases between. This CDR3 is built from 13 residues. Germline CDR1 and CDR2: MNHEY and SVGAGI.

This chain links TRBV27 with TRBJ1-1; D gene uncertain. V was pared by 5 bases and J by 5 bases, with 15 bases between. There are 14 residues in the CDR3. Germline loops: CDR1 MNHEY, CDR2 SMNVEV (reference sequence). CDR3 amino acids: CASSPRAGATEAFF. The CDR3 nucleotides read TGTGCCAGCAGTCCCCGCGCCGGAGCGACTGAAGCTTTCTTT.

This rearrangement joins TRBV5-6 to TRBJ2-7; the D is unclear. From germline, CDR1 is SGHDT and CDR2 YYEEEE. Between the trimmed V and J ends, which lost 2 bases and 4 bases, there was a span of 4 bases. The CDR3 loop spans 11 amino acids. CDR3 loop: CASSFSYEQYF. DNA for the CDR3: TGTGCCAGCAGCTTTTCGTACGAGCAGTACTTC. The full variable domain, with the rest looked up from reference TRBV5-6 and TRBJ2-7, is DAGVTQSPTHLIKTRGQQVTLRCSPKSGHDTVSWYQQALGQGPQFIFQYYEEEERQRGNFPDRFSGHQFPNYSSELNVNALLLGDSALYLCASSFSYEQYFGPGTRLTVT.